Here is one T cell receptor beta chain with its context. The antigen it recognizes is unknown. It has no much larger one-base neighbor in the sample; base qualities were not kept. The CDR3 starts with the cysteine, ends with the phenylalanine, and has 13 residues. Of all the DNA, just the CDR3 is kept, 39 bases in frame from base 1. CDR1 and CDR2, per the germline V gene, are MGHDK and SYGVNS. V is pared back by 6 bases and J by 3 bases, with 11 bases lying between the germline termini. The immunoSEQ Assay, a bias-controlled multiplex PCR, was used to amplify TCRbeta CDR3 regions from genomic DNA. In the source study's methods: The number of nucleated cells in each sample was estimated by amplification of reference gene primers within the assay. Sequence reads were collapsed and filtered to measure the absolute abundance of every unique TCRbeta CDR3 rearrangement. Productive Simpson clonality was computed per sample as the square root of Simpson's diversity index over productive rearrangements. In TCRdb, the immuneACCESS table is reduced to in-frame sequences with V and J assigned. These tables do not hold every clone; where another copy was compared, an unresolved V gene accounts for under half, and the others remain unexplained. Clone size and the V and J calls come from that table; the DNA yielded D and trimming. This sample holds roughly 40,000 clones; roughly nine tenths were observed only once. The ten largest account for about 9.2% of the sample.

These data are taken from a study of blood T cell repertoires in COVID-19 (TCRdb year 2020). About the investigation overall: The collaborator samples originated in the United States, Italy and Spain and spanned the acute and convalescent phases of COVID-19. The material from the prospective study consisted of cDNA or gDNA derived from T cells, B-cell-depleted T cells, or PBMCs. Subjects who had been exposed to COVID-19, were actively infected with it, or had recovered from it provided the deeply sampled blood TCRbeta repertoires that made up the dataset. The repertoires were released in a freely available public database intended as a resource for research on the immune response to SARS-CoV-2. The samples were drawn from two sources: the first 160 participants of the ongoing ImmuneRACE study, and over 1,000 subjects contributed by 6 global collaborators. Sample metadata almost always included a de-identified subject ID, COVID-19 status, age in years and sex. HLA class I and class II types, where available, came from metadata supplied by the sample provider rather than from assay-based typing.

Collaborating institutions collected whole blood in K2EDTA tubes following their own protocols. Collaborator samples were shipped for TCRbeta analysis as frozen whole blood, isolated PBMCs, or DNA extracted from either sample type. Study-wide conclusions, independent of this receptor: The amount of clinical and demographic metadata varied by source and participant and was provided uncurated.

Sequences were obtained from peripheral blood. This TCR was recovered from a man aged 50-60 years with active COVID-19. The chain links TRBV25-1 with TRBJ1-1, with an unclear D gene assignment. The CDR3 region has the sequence CASRRSRDTEAFF. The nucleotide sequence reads TGTGCCAGCAGACGGTCTAGAGACACTGAAGCTTTCTTT.